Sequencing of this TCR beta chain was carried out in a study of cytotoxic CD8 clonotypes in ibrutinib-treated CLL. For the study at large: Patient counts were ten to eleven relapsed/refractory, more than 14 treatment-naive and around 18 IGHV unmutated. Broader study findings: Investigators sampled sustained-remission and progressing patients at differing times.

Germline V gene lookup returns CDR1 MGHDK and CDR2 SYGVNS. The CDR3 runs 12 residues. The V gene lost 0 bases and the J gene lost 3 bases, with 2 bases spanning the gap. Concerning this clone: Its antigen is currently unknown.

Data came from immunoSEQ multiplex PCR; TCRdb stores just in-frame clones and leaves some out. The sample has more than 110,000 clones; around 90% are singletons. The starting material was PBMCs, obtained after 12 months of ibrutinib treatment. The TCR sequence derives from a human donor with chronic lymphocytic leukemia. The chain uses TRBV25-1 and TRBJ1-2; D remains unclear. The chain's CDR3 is CASSEYDYGYTF. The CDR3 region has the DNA TGTGCCAGCAGTGAATATGACTATGGCTACACCTTC.